The 26 T cell receptor beta chains given below trace back to one sample, sequenced in a study of T cell repertoires in cytomegalovirus infection. TCRdb processed the reads anew with MiXCR; each CDR3 protein has one entry. The data show some 900,000 distinct CDR3 sequences, over 25% seen once. Their cognate antigens are unknown. The source was cultured CD8+ T cells from PBMCs, collected from culture after CMV antigen stimulation. The receptors stem from a human donor in good health (CMV status not recorded). Some clones in this sample may be carry-over from other donors' samples.

The chain couples TRBV2 to TRBJ2-7; D is unclear. The length of the CDR3 is 14 residues. Trimming removed 3 bases at V and 0 bases at J, with 9 bases between. Germline values: CDR1 SNHLY, CDR2 FYNNEI. The CDR3 region is CASSDSSVSYEQYF. The DNA for the CDR3 is TGTGCCAGCAGTGACTCCAGCGTCTCCTACGAGCAGTACTTC. The entire variable domain, with the rest obtained from reference TRBV2 and TRBJ2-7, is as follows: EPEVTQTPSHQVTQMGQEVILRCVPISNHLYFYWYRQILGQKVEFLVSFYNNEISEKSEIFDDQFSVERPDGSNFTLKIRSTKLEDSAMYFCASSDSSVSYEQYFGPGTRLTVT.

V is TRBV28 and J is TRBJ2-2; no clear D gene. Trimming left V 3 bases short and J 10 bases short, with 12 bases between. The CDR3 is 13 residues long. Germline assignment: CDR1 MDHEN and CDR2 SYDVKM. The CDR3 region is CASSLSPVVELFF. For the CDR3, the DNA is TGTGCCAGCAGTTTGTCCCCGGTCGTGGAGCTGTTTTTT.

The V gene is TRBV6-1, the J gene TRBJ1-4; a weak D match, TRBD1 (5 bases). Germline V gives CDR1 MNHNS, CDR2 SASEGT. There are 14 residues in the CDR3. V was cut by 4 bases and J by 7 bases, with 13 bases left in between. For the CDR3, the DNA is TGTGCCAGCAGTGTTGGGGGTTTAAGTGAAAAACTGTTTTTT. Its protein is CASSVGGLSEKLFF.

This clonotype showed up just a few times. The V and J genes are TRBV6-6 and TRBJ2-7; possible D gene TRBD1, 7 bases. This CDR3 has 15 amino acids. The ends were cut back, 0 bases at V and 3 bases at J, with 12 bases in the middle. CDR1 and CDR2 (germline): MNHNY, SVGAGI (reference sequence). The CDR3 spells CASSYSPGGNYEQYF. DNA for the CDR3: TGTGCCAGCAGTTACTCGCCAGGGGGGAACTACGAGCAGTACTTC.

The rearrangement joins TRBV4-1 to TRBJ1-5; no firm D call. V was clipped by 1 base and J by 3 bases, with 10 bases between them. The CDR3 is 15 residues long. The germline gives CDR1 MGHRA, CDR2 YSYEKL. CDR3 DNA: TGCGCCAGCAGCCAAGTAGCGGGGTTCAATCAGCCCCAGCATTTT. It yields the protein CASSQVAGFNQPQHF.

This clonotype was observed once. The chain employs TRBV4-1 and TRBJ1-1; weak D call: TRBD1 (6 bases). This CDR3 has 15 amino acids. Germline-derived CDR1 and CDR2 are MGHRA and YSYEKL. Trimming took 2 bases from V and 1 from J, leaving 11 bases between them. CDR3 in amino acids: CASSQRSTGNTEAFF. The DNA for the CDR3 is TGCGCCAGCAGCCAAAGGTCGACAGGGAACACTGAAGCTTTCTTT.

The rearrangement uses TRBV29-1 and TRBJ2-7; possibly TRBD1 for D (8 bases). Germline CDR1 SQVTM, CDR2 ANQGSEA. Trimming stripped 6 bases from V and 0 bases from J, with 18 bases between. The CDR3 extends over 15 amino acids. The CDR3 loop is CSVEGGQGASYEQYF. The DNA for the CDR3 is TGCAGCGTCGAGGGGGGGCAGGGGGCCTCCTACGAGCAGTACTTC.

The V and J genes are TRBV7-6 and TRBJ2-1; no clear D gene. Germline lookup yields CDR1 SGHVS and CDR2 FNYEAQ. Trimming stripped 2 bases from V and 5 bases from J, with 7 bases between. There are 13 residues in the CDR3. CDR3 sequence: CASSLILDNEQFF. As DNA, the CDR3 is TGTGCCAGCAGCTTAATCTTGGACAATGAGCAGTTCTTC.

This clonotype has only one observation. The CDR3 bases are TGCAGCGTGGGTACCGGGGGCGAATGGACTGAAGCTTTCTTT. It encodes CSVGTGGEWTEAFF. This chain joins TRBV29-1 and TRBJ1-1; the D gene is possibly TRBD1 (6 bases). The CDR3 has 14 residues. Germline CDR1 and CDR2: SQVTM and ANQGSEA. V lost 6 bases to trimming and J lost 5 bases, with 19 bases between them.

This clonotype appeared a single time. This chain uses TRBV5-1 with TRBJ1-2; a weak D match, TRBD1 (6 bases). Trimming took off 7 bases at V and 1 base at J, with 26 bases between the two ends. The CDR3 is 18 amino acids. CDR1 and CDR2 (germline): SGHRS, YFSETQ. The CDR3 nucleotides are TGCGCCAGCGGATTGAGTAACTCCTCCAGGGGTAGTAACTATGGCTACACCTTC. Residues: CASGLSNSSRGSNYGYTF.

V is TRBV6-1 and J is TRBJ2-1; TRBD1 matches 9 bases. CDR3 length: 13 amino acids. V trimming: 6 bases; J trimming: 8 bases; junction bases outside the gene matches: 5. Germline V gene data show CDR1 as MNHNS and CDR2 as SASEGT. This CDR3 reads CASRQGAKDEQFF. Written as DNA, the CDR3 is TGTGCCAGCAGACAGGGGGCTAAGGATGAGCAGTTCTTC.

The V call is TRBV27, the J call TRBJ2-7; TRBD1 is a possible D gene (6 bases). This CDR3 has 14 amino acids. Per germline, CDR1 MNHEY and CDR2 SMNVEV (reference sequence). V lost 0 bases to trimming and J lost 6 bases, with 12 bases between them. CDR3: CASSLSHRASEQYV. For the CDR3, the DNA is TGTGCCAGCAGTTTATCACACAGGGCGTCCGAGCAGTACGTC.

The sample holds one count of this clonotype. V gene TRBV24-1 combines with J gene TRBJ1-2; D is unresolved. Trimming took off 2 bases at V and 6 bases at J, with 6 bases between the two ends. The CDR3 consists of 12 residues. In germline, CDR1 is KGHDR, CDR2 SFDVKD. CDR3 sequence reads: CATSDYGNGYTF. The CDR3 DNA sequence: TGTGCCACCAGTGATTACGGCAATGGCTACACCTTC.

This clonotype has just a few counts. CDR3 amino acids: CASSQDPGVLNEQFF. CDR3 DNA: TGCGCCAGCAGCCAAGACCCGGGGGTGTTGAATGAGCAGTTCTTC. The chain links TRBV4-1 to TRBJ2-1; TRBD2 might be the D (6 bases). V lost 0 bases, J lost 7 bases, and 13 bases lay in between. Germline V gene lookup returns CDR1 MGHRA and CDR2 YSYEKL. The CDR3 totals 15 residues.

The V and J genes are TRBV7-9 and TRBJ1-3; no definite D call. CDR1 SEHNR and CDR2 FQNEAQ come from the germline V gene (reference sequence). V was pared by 3 bases and J by 7 bases, with 7 bases between. The CDR3 is 12 residues long. The CDR3 region has the DNA TGTGCCAGCAGCTTCGAGCGGAACACCATATATTTT. Protein product: CASSFERNTIYF.

The chain employs TRBV2 and TRBJ1-2, with a tentative D call TRBD1 (5 bases). The CDR3 extends over 13 amino acids. V lost 10 bases and J 0 bases, leaving 12 bases between the germline ends. Germline CDR1 and CDR2: SNHLY and FYNNEI. Written as DNA, the CDR3 is TGTGCCACCCCGGGGGGACCTAACTATGGCTACACCTTC. It is translated as CATPGGPNYGYTF.

In regard to this clonotype: Relative to the germline gene, one junction end is altered; a read error may explain this. The chain combines TRBV7-6 with TRBJ2-3; the match to TRBD2 covers 8 bases. CDR1 SGHVS and CDR2 FNYEAQ come from the germline V gene. The CDR3 runs 16 residues. The CDR3 spells CTSSFESGGGTDTQYF. CDR3 DNA sequence: TGTACCAGCAGCTTTGAGAGCGGGGGTGGCACAGATACGCAGTATTTT.

This clonotype has just a few counts. This rearrangement joins TRBV27 to TRBJ2-2; 8 bases line up with TRBD1. Per the germline V gene, CDR1 is MNHEY and CDR2 is SMNVEV (reference sequence). J lost 5 bases, V lost 10 bases, and 3 bases had no gene match. The CDR3 sequence is 12 residues long. CDR3 sequence: CATTGGTGELFF. In DNA form, the CDR3 reads TGTGCCACAACAGGGGGAACCGGGGAGCTGTTTTTT.

The table lists this clonotype with many counts. The J gene is TRBJ2-2, the V gene TRBV7-8; the D is unclear. CDR1 and CDR2 from the germline V gene are SGHVS and FQNEAQ. Trimming stripped 6 bases from V and 6 bases from J, with 8 bases between. The CDR3 is 12 residues long. CDR3 loop: CASSSTPGELFF. In nucleotides, the CDR3 is TGTGCCAGCAGTTCAACACCCGGGGAGCTGTTTTTT.

This clonotype occurred a few times. The J gene is TRBJ2-5, the V gene TRBV4-1; 11 nucleotides align to TRBD2. The CDR3 runs to 16 residues. The germline gives CDR1 MGHRA, CDR2 YSYEKL. V dropped 6 bases and J dropped 1; count of bases not matched to a gene: 7. In DNA form, the CDR3 reads TGCGCCAGCAGTTTTGCCGGGACTAGCGGCCAAGAGACCCAGTACTTC. Translation: CASSFAGTSGQETQYF.

This clonotype was seen only once. The chain is built from TRBV25-1 and TRBJ1-1; D is unclear. Germline V lookup: CDR1 MGHDK, CDR2 SYGVNS. Trimming left V 2 bases short and J 4 bases short, with 11 bases between. This CDR3 has 14 amino acids. The CDR3 DNA follows: TGTGCCAGCAGTGAACCCTCCGGGAGCACTGAAGCTTTCTTT. It encodes CASSEPSGSTEAFF. Combining the CDR3 with reference TRBV25-1 and TRBJ1-1 gives the whole variable domain EADIYQTPRYLVIGTGKKITLECSQTMGHDKMYWYQQDPGMELHLIHYSYGVNSTEKGDLSSESTVSRIRTEHFPLTLESARPSHTSQYLCASSEPSGSTEAFFGQGTRLTVV.

This clonotype was observed at least ten times. This chain links TRBV12-3 or TRBV12-4 with TRBJ1-4; 9 nucleotides match TRBD1. J gave up 5 bases and V 7 bases, and 8 bases lay outside the gene matches. The CDR3 runs to 15 residues. CDR3 DNA sequence: TGTGCCAGCATTAAAGGGGGGACAGGGAATGAAAAACTGTTTTTT. This translates into CASIKGGTGNEKLFF.

The chain is built from TRBV5-4 and TRBJ1-1, with no clear D. Germline CDR1 and CDR2: SGHNT and YYREEE (reference sequence). The CDR3 length is 13 residues. V lost 9 bases, J lost 1 base, and 13 bases lay in between. The CDR3 DNA sequence: TGTGCCACCAAATGGGTTGAGAACACTGAAGCTTTCTTT. Encoded protein: CATKWVENTEAFF. The full variable domain, its missing parts supplied by reference TRBV5-4 and TRBJ1-1, is ETGVTQSPTHLIKTRGQQVTLRCSSQSGHNTVSWYQQALGQGPQFIFQYYREEENGRGNFPPRFSGLQFPNYSSELNVNALELDDSALYLCATKWVENTEAFFGQGTRLTVV.

This rearrangement joins TRBV7-4 to TRBJ2-5, with a weak D call TRBD2 (6 bases). CDR3 length equals 18 residues. Germline V gene sequence: CDR1 SGHVT, CDR2 SQSDAQ. The germline V and J ends were trimmed by 4 bases and 9 bases, with 30 bases remaining between them. CDR3 residues: CASSSNSWTTAGDGAQYF. The CDR3 DNA sequence: TGTGCCAGCAGCTCGAATTCTTGGACTACTGCGGGCGATGGGGCCCAGTACTTC.

This clonotype has only a few counts. V is TRBV4-2 and J is TRBJ2-1; D not resolved. Trimming took 1 base from V and 5 from J, leaving 15 bases between them. Germline V gene lookup returns CDR1 LGHNA and CDR2 YNFKEQ. This CDR3 comprises 16 residues. The CDR3 protein is CASSQGQVRLDNEQFF. In DNA, the CDR3 is TGTGCCAGCAGCCAAGGTCAGGTGCGTTTGGACAATGAGCAGTTCTTC.

J is TRBJ2-5 and V is TRBV6-6; D may be TRBD2 (6 bases). CDR3 length: 15 residues. The V end lost 11 bases, the J end lost 5 bases, and 24 bases lay between the germline ends. Per the germline V gene, CDR1 is MNHNY and CDR2 is SVGAGI (reference sequence). The CDR3: CAVLGRQGGGETQYF. The CDR3 DNA is TGTGCCGTATTAGGACGGCAAGGAGGAGGGGAGACCCAGTACTTC.